The clone carrying this T cell receptor beta chain showed up many times. Researchers took RNA transcripts and amplified the TCR beta CDR3 regions from them. A set of HTBI primers served as the primers for a first-round RT-PCR of the TCR CDR3. One entry per CDR3 protein results from TCRdb running MiXCR on the multiplex PCR reads. The sample contains 530,000 or so distinct CDR3 sequences, approximately 44% of which appear only once. These data belong to a study of T cells in Graves' hyperthyroidism and ophthalmopathy. Trimming took off 6 bases at V and 0 bases at J, with 15 bases between the two ends. Germline CDR1 reads MNHEY; CDR2 reads SVGEGT. CDR3 length equals 17 residues. Recently diagnosed hyperthyroidism of less than 2 months' duration affected patients aged 18 to 65.

This TCR was recovered from a woman younger than 30 with Graves' hyperthyroidism. The genes are TRBV6-2 or TRBV6-3 and TRBJ2-6; a possible D gene is TRBD1 (7 bases). The sequencing sample was made of peripheral blood or thyroid tissue (not recorded which). The CDR3 loop is CASRPGGQHSGANVLTF. The CDR3 coding sequence is TGTGCCAGCAGGCCCGGGGGACAGCACTCTGGGGCCAACGTCCTGACTTTC.